This T cell receptor (beta chain) stems from a study of T cells after yellow fever vaccination. About the study: Fractions of low cell number were prepared using SMART-Seq v4 Ultra Low Input. Study-wide points: The appearance of a small share of clonotypes in both CD4 and CD8 compartments was observed.

V was clipped by 2 bases and J by 6 bases, with 8 bases between them. The CDR3 runs to 14 residues. Germline values: CDR1 LGHDT, CDR2 YNNKEL (reference sequence). Making TCR cDNA involved 5'RACE template switching, which added UMIs and a universal primer site. TCRdb analysed the 5' RACE reads with MiXCR anew, one entry per CDR3 protein. The table shows around 350,000 distinct CDR3 sequences, with 11% occurring only once. This clonotype has ten or more counts. The antigen remains unidentified. The V call is TRBV3-1, the J call TRBJ1-6; no clear D. The sequence was obtained from a man between 18 and 35 years old who received the YFV17D yellow fever vaccine. The specimen was PBMCs, collected on the day of the first yellow fever vaccination. CDR3 residues: CASSQMTGNSPLHF. The CDR3, as DNA: TGTGCCAGCAGCCAAATGACGGGTAATTCACCCCTCCACTTT. Filled out from reference TRBV3-1 and TRBJ1-6, the complete variable domain reads DTAVSQTPKYLVTQMGNDKSIKCEQNLGHDTMYWYKQDSKKFLKIMFSYNNKELIINETVPNRFSPKSPDKAHLNLHINSLELGDSAVYFCASSQMTGNSPLHFGNGTRLTVT.